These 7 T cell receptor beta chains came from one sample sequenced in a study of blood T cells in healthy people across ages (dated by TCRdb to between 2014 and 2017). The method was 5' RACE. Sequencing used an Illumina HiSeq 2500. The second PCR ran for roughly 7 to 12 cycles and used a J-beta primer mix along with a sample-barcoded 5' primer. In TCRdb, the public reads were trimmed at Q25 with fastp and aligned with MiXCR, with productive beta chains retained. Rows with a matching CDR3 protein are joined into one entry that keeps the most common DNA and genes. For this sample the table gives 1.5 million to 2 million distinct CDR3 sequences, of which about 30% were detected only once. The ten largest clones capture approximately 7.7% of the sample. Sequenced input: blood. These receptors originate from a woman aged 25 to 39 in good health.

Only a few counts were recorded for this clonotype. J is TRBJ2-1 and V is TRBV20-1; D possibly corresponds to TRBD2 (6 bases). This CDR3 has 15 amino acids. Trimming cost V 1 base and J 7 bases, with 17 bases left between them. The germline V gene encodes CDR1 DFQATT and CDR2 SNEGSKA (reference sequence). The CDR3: CSARASQPGRNEQFF. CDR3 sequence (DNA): TGCAGTGCTAGAGCGAGTCAGCCCGGGAGAAATGAGCAGTTCTTC.

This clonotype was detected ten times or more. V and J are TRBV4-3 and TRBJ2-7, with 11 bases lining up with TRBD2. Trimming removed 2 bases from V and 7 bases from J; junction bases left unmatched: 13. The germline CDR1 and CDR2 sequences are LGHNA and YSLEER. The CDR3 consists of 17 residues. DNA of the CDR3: TGCGCCAGCAGCCAAATTGCCCTAGCGGGAGGCCCTCGGGAGCAGTACTTC. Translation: CASSQIALAGGPREQYF.

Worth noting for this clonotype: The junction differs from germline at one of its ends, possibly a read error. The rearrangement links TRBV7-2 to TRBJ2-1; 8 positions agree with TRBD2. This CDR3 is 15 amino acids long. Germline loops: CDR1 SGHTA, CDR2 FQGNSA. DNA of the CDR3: TGTGTCAGCAGCTTAGTCCGGGAGGGTGGGAATGAGCAGTTCTTC. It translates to CVSSLVREGGNEQFF.

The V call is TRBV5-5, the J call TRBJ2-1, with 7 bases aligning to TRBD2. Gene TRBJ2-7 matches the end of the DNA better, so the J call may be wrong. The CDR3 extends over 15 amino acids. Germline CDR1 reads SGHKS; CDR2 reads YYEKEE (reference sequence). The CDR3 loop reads CASLGGMGSYNEQYF. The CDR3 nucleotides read TGTGCCAGCTTGGGGGGGATGGGCTCCTACAATGAGCAGTACTTC.

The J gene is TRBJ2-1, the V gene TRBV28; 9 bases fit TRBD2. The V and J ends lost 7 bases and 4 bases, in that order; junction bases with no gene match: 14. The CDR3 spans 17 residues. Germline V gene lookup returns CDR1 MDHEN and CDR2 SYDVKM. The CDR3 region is CASTILAGGGGYNEQFF. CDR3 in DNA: TGTGCCAGCACCATCCTTGCGGGAGGGGGCGGATACAATGAGCAGTTCTTC.

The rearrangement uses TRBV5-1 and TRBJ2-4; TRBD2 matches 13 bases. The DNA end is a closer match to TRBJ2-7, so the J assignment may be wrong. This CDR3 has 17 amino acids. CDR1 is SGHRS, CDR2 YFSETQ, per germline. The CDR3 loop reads CASRPGTSGTLSYEQYF. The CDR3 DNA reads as TGCGCCAGCAGGCCTGGGACTAGCGGGACCCTCTCCTACGAGCAGTACTTC.

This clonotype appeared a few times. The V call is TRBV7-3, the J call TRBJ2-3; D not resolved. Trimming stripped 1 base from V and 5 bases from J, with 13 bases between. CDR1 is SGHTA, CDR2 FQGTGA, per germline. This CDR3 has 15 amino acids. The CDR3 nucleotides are TGTGCCAGCAGCTTAATGGGCCTAGTAGGAGATACGCAGTATTTT. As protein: CASSLMGLVGDTQYF.